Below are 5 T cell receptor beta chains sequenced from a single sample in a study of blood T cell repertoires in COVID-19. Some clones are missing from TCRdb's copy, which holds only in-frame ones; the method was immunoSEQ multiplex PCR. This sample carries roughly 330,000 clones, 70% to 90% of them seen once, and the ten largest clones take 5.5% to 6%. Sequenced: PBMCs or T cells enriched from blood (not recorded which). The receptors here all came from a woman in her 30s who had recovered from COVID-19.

The CDR3 bases are TGTGCCAGCAGGCAGATGGACAGGGCCTATAATTCACCCCTCCACTTT. This translates into CASRQMDRAYNSPLHF. The rearrangement uses TRBV5-4 and TRBJ1-6; 8 bases are shared with TRBD1. J was trimmed by 2 bases and V by 5 bases; bases with no gene match: 6. Germline V CDR1 and CDR2: SGHNT, YYREEE (reference sequence). This CDR3 contains 16 residues.

CDR3: CASSLAGIPSGTEAFF. The CDR3 DNA reads TGCGCCAGCAGCTTGGCGGGAATACCGTCGGGAACTGAAGCTTTCTTT. V usage is TRBV5-1 and J usage is TRBJ1-1; D gene uncertain. Germline-derived CDR1 and CDR2 are SGHRS and YFSETQ. This CDR3 is built from 16 residues. Trimming cost V 0 bases and J 5 bases, with 17 bases left between them.

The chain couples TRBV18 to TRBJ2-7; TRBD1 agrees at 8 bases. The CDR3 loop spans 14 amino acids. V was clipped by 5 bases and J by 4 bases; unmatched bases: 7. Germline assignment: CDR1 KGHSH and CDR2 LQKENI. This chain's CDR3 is CASSTGTGVYEQYF. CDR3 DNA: TGTGCCAGCTCAACCGGGACAGGTGTTTACGAGCAGTACTTC.

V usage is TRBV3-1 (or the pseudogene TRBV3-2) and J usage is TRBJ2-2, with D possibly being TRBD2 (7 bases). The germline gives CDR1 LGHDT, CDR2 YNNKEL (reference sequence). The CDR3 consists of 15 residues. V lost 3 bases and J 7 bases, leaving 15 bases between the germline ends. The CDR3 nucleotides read TGTGCCAGCAGCCATGGGGGGGCCGGAGGCGGGGAGCTGTTTTTT. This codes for CASSHGGAGGGELFF.

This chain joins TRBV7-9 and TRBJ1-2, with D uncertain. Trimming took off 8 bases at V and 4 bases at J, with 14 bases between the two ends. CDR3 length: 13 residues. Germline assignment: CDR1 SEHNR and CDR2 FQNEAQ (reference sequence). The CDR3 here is CASAPVTSYGYTF. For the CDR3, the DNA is TGTGCCAGCGCCCCTGTTACGAGCTATGGCTACACCTTC.